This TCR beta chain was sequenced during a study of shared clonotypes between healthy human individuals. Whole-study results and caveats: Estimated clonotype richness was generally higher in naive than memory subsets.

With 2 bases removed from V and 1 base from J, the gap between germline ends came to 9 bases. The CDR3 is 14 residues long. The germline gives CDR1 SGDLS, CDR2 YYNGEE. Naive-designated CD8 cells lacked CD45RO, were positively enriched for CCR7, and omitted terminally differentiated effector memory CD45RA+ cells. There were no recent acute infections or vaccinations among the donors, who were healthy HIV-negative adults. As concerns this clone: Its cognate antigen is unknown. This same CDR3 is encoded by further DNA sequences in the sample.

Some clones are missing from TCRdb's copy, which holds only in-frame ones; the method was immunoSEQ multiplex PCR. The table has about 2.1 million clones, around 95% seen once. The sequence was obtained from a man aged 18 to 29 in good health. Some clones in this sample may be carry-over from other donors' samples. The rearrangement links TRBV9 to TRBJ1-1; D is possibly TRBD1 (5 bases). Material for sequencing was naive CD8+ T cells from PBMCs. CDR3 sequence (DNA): TGTGCCAGCAGCGTGGGGGGTGAGAACACTGAAGCTTTCTTT. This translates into CASSVGGENTEAFF. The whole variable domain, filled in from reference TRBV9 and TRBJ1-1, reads DSGVTQTPKHLITATGQRVTLRCSPRSGDLSVYWYQQSLDQGLQFLIQYYNGEERAKGNILERFSAQQFPDLHSELNLSSLELGDSALYFCASSVGGENTEAFFGQGTRLTVV.